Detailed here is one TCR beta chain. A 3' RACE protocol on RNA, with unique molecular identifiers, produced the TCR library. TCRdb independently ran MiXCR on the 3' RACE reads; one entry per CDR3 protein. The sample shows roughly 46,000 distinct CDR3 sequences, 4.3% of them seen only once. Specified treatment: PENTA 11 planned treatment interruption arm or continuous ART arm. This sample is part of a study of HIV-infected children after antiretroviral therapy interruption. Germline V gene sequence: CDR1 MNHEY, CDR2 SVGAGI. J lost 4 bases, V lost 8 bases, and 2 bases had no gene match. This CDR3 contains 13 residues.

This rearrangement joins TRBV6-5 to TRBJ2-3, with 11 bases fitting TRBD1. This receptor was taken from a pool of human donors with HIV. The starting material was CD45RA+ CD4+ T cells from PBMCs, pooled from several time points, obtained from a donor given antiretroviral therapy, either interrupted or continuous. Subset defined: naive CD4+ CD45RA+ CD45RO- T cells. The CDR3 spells CASRGQGADTQYF. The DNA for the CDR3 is TGTGCCAGCCGGGGACAGGGGGCAGATACGCAGTATTTT.